This T cell receptor beta chain emerged from a study of shared clonotypes between healthy human individuals. About this clone: This same CDR3 is encoded by further DNA sequences in the sample.

The naive CD8 population came from CD45RO-negative cells selected for CCR7, without terminally differentiated effector memory CD45RA+ cells. Every donor was a Caucasian adult from Nashville, Tennessee. The protocol was immunoSEQ multiplex PCR, while the TCRdb copy is restricted to in-frame clones and leaves out a portion. The repertoire has around 2,000,000 clones, 85% to 95% of them found once; the top ten carry about 1.1%. The specimen sequenced was naive CD8+ T cells sorted from blood. The receptor's source is a man younger than 35 in good health.

The CDR3, as DNA: TGTGCCAGCAGCTTGGGGGCTGAAGCTTTCTTT. Translating gives CASSLGAEAFF. This sequence joins TRBV11-2 and TRBJ1-1; possible D gene TRBD1, 5 bases. This CDR3 has 11 residues. Germline assignment: CDR1 SGHAT and CDR2 FQNNGV. V was shortened by 3 bases and J by 6 bases, with 5 bases between the two germline ends.